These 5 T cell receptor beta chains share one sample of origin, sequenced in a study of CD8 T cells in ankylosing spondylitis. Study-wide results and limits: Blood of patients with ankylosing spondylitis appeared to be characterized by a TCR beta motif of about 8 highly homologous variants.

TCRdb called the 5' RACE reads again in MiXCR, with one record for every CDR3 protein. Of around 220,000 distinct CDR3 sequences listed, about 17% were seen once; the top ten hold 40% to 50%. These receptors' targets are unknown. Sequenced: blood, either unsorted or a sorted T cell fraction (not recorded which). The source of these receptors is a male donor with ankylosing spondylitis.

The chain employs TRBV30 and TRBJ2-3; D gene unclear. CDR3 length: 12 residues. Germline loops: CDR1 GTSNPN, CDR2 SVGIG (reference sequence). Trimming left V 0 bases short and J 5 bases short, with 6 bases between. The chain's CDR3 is CAWSVLIDTQYF. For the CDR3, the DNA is TGTGCCTGGAGTGTACTAATAGATACGCAGTATTTT.

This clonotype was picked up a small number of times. As DNA, the CDR3 is TGTGCCAGCAGTTTTAGCGGGATATCCGATACGCAGTATTTT. As protein: CASSFSGISDTQYF. The chain joins TRBV28 to TRBJ2-3, with 8 nucleotides matching TRBD2. The germline CDR1 and CDR2 sequences are MDHEN and SYDVKM. V gave up 3 bases and J gave up 6 bases; unmatched junction bases: 5. The CDR3 is made up of 14 amino acids. Together with reference TRBV28 and TRBJ2-3, the CDR3 gives the full variable domain: DVKVTQSSRYLVKRTGEKVFLECVQDMDHENMFWYRQDPGLGLRLIYFSYDVKMKEKGDIPEGYSVSREKKERFSLILESASTNQTSMYLCASSFSGISDTQYFGPGTRLTVL.

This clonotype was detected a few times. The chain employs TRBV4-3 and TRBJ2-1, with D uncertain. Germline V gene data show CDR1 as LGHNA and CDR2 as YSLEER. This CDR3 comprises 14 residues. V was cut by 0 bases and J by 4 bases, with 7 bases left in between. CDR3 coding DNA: TGCGCCAGCAGCCAAGATCTTCCGTACAATGAGCAGTTCTTC. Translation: CASSQDLPYNEQFF.

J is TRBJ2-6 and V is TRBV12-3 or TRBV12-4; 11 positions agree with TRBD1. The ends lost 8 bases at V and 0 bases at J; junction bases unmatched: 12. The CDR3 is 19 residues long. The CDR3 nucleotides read TGTGCCAGCCCCTCGCGGGGGGACAGGGGGGACTCTGGGGCCAACGTCCTGACTTTC. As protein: CASPSRGDRGDSGANVLTF.

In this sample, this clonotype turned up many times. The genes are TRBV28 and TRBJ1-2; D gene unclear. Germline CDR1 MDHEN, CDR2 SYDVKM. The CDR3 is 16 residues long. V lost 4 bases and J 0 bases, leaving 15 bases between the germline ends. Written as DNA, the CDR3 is TGTGCCAGCAGTTCATCGACGGGGTCACCTAACTATGGCTACACCTTC. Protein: CASSSSTGSPNYGYTF.